This T cell receptor (beta chain) was documented in a study of CD8 T cell repertoires and HIV-1 epitope variants. Study-level background: Twenty-five autologous and known Gag and Nef epitope variant peptides each stimulated T cells separately. Tested: three Gag epitope families, Nef HW9 and YT9.

Measured with immunoSEQ multiplex PCR; TCRdb has only the in-frame clones, and not every one. Counted here are 5,500 to 7,000 clones, around 71% occurring once; the ten biggest clones make up approximately 40%. Whole-study results and caveats: This assay reports beta chains of antigen-expanded cells, not T cell function.

Worth noting for this clone: Its specificity is unknown.

This TCR was recovered from a male donor with HIV. The specimen sequenced was cultured CD8+ T cells derived from PBMCs.

DNA of the CDR3: TGTGCCAGCAGTCCCCCGGGACAGGGTTTTTACGAGCAGTACTTC. Translating gives CASSPPGQGFYEQYF. This sequence joins TRBV28 and TRBJ2-7; 9 bases are a match to TRBD1. Per the germline V gene, CDR1 is MDHEN and CDR2 is SYDVKM. This CDR3 is built from 15 residues. V dropped 5 bases and J dropped 4; count of bases not matched to a gene: 9. The full variable domain, in which reference TRBV28 and TRBJ2-7 provide the parts outside the CDR3, is DVKVTQSSRYLVKRTGEKVFLECVQDMDHENMFWYRQDPGLGLRLIYFSYDVKMKEKGDIPEGYSVSREKKERFSLILESASTNQTSMYLCASSPPGQGFYEQYFGPGTRLTVT.